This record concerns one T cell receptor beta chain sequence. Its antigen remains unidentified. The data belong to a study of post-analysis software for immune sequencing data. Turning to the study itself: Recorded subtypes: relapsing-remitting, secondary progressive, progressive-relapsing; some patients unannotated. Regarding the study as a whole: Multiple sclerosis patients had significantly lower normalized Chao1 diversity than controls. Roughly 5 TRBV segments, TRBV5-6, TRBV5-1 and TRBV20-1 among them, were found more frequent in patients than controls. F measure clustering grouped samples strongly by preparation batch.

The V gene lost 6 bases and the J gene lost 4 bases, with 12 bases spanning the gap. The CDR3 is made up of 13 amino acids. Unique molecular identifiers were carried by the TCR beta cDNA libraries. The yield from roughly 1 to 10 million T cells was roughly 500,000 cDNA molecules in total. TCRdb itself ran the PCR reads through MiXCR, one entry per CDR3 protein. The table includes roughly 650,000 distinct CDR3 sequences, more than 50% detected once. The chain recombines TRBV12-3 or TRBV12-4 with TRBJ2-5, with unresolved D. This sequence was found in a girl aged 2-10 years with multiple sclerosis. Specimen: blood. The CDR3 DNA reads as TGTGCCAGCAGAGGGCAGGTCGGAGAGACCCAGTACTTC. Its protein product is CASRGQVGETQYF.